These 31 T cell receptor beta chains were sequenced from one sample in a study of blood T cells in healthy people across ages. Combining a sample-barcoded 5' primer with a J-beta primer mix, a second PCR ran for roughly 7 to 11 cycles. TCRdb analysed the 5' RACE reads with MiXCR anew, one entry per CDR3 protein. This table holds 850,000 to 1,100,000 distinct CDR3 sequences, roughly two fifths found once. Sequencing was done on a sample of blood. These receptors all stem from a man between 18 and 29 years old in good health.

This clonotype was counted only a few times. The J gene is TRBJ1-2, the V gene TRBV27; 11 nucleotides align to TRBD1. Germline V CDR1 and CDR2: MNHEY, SMNVEV (reference sequence). This CDR3 region has 15 residues. V dropped 2 bases and J dropped 6; count of bases not matched to a gene: 5. This CDR3 reads CASSLTGQGVNGYTF. In DNA form, the CDR3 reads TGTGCCAGCAGTTTAACGGGACAGGGGGTAAATGGCTACACCTTC.

Only a few counts were recorded for this clonotype. The chain is built from TRBV20-1 and TRBJ1-1; 7 positions agree with TRBD1. CDR1 is DFQATT, CDR2 SNEGSKA, per germline (reference sequence). The junction had 7 bases not matched to a gene; V was cut back by 1 base and J by 5 bases. CDR3 length equals 14 residues. CDR3 bases: TGCAGTGCTAGAGGGGACAGCAGAAAGACTGAAGCTTTCTTT. Translation: CSARGDSRKTEAFF.

The chain recombines TRBV7-9 with TRBJ1-2; 7 bases agree with TRBD1. V dropped 0 bases and J dropped 4; count of bases not matched to a gene: 8. The CDR3 spans 16 residues. CDR1 SEHNR and CDR2 FQNEAQ come from the germline V gene (reference sequence). This chain's CDR3 is CASSLAGGASVYGYTF. The CDR3 nucleotides read TGTGCCAGCAGCTTAGCAGGGGGCGCTTCGGTCTATGGCTACACCTTC. Variable domain in full (rest from reference TRBV7-9 and TRBJ1-2): DTGVSQNPRHKITKRGQNVTFRCDPISEHNRLYWYRQTLGQGPEFLTYFQNEAQLEKSRLLSDRFSAERPKGSFSTLEIQRTEQGDSAMYLCASSLAGGASVYGYTFGSGTRLTVV.

As DNA, the CDR3 is TGTGCCAGCACCTCACAGGGTTTGTCTGGGGCCAACGTCCTGACTTTC. Its protein is CASTSQGLSGANVLTF. The chain recombines TRBV12-3 or TRBV12-4 with TRBJ2-6; possible D gene TRBD1, 6 bases. This CDR3 is built from 16 residues. Trimming stripped 7 bases from V and 1 base from J, with 14 bases between.

The chain links TRBV29-1 to TRBJ2-2; D is perhaps TRBD1 (7 bases). Germline V lookup: CDR1 SQVTM, CDR2 ANQGSEA. Trimming left V 3 bases short and J 4 bases short, with 12 bases between. CDR3 size: 14 residues. In DNA form, the CDR3 reads TGCAGCGTTGAGGTTCAGGGGGGCACCGGGGAGCTGTTTTTT. Protein product: CSVEVQGGTGELFF.

A note on this clonotype: A junction end diverges from the germline sequence, so it may reflect a read error. This sequence joins TRBV24-1 and TRBJ1-6; D uncertain. The germline CDR1 and CDR2 sequences are KGHDR and SFDVKD. The CDR3 extends over 12 amino acids. CDR3 region: CATSEGGSPPHF. The CDR3 DNA reads TGTGCCACCAGTGAAGGCGGTTCACCCCCCCACTTT.

The chain couples TRBV12-5 to TRBJ2-1; D perhaps matches TRBD1 (5 bases). The CDR3 is made up of 21 amino acids. Germline V CDR1 and CDR2: LGHNT, FRNRAP. Trimming stripped 0 bases from V and 2 bases from J, with 26 bases between. The CDR3 sequence is CASGLVLKSPRGSQTYNEQFF. CDR3 coding DNA: TGTGCTAGTGGTTTGGTCCTCAAAAGCCCTAGGGGATCACAAACCTACAATGAGCAGTTCTTC.

The chain carries TRBV7-8 and TRBJ2-1, with TRBD1 as a possible D gene (5 bases). The V and J ends lost 0 bases and 0 bases respectively, with 12 bases between them. From germline, CDR1 is SGHVS and CDR2 FQNEAQ. This CDR3 spans 17 amino acids. Here the CDR3 reads CASSLATRQSSYNEQFF. The CDR3 bases are TGTGCCAGCAGCTTAGCTACCCGACAGAGCTCCTACAATGAGCAGTTCTTC.

The V call is TRBV30, the J call TRBJ2-7, with a weak D call TRBD1 (6 bases). Trimming pared 2 bases from V and 0 bases from J, leaving 11 bases between. The CDR3 loop spans 14 amino acids. CDR1 GTSNPN and CDR2 SVGIG come from the germline V gene (reference sequence). CDR3 amino acids: CAWSPGTFSYEQYF. The DNA of the CDR3 is TGTGCCTGGAGTCCCGGGACATTCTCCTACGAGCAGTACTTC.

Concerning this clonotype: The junction departs from germline at one end; a sequencing error may be responsible. The chain is built from TRBV18 and TRBJ1-1, with D perhaps TRBD1 (6 bases). The CDR3 totals 15 residues. Germline V gives CDR1 KGHSH, CDR2 LQKENI. CDR3 DNA: TGTGCCAGCTCACCCTACAGGGAACCGAACGCTGAAGCTTTCTTT. Its translation: CASSPYREPNAEAFF.

The chain has TRBV29-1 and TRBJ2-7, with D unclear. Between the trimmed V and J ends, which lost 3 bases and 1 base, there was a span of 10 bases. The CDR3 sequence is 13 residues long. Germline CDR1 reads SQVTM; CDR2 reads ANQGSEA. The CDR3 DNA follows: TGCAGCGTTGACTTAGGTCCTTCCTACGAGCAGTACTTC. Residues: CSVDLGPSYEQYF.

This sequence joins TRBV20-1 and TRBJ2-5; D call uncertain. The CDR3 sequence is 15 residues long. The germline CDR1 and CDR2 sequences are DFQATT and SNEGSKA (reference sequence). Between the trimmed V and J ends, which lost 0 bases and 4 bases, there was a span of 15 bases. Here the CDR3 reads CSARDMAGSPETQYF. In DNA, the CDR3 is TGCAGTGCTAGAGATATGGCTGGGTCCCCAGAGACCCAGTACTTC.

The rearrangement uses TRBV6-5 and TRBJ2-2, with 8 bases that match TRBD2. The CDR3 is 18 amino acids. V was clipped by 2 bases and J by 0 bases; unmatched bases: 8. Germline CDR1 MNHEY, CDR2 SVGAGI. The CDR3 DNA reads TGTGCCAGCAGTTACCGGAATCCGGGACTAGCGAACACCGGGGAGCTGTTTTTT. Protein: CASSYRNPGLANTGELFF.

The chain carries TRBV7-9 and TRBJ1-1; 8 nucleotides align to TRBD1. This CDR3 has 16 residues. The trim removed 3 bases at V and 4 bases at J, leaving 10 bases unmatched. Per the germline V gene, CDR1 is SEHNR and CDR2 is FQNEAQ (reference sequence). CDR3 sequence: CASSFRTGWNTTEAFF. CDR3 DNA: TGTGCCAGCAGCTTCCGGACAGGGTGGAACACCACTGAAGCTTTCTTT.

V is TRBV6-6 and J is TRBJ2-3; perhaps TRBD1 as D (6 bases). The CDR3 contains 15 residues. The V gene's germline CDR1 is MNHNY and CDR2 SVGAGI (reference sequence). V shed 4 bases and J shed 6 bases, with 17 bases lying between them. Here the CDR3 reads CASSSGAALGDTQYF. The CDR3 nucleotides read TGTGCCAGCAGTTCAGGGGCCGCTTTAGGGGATACGCAGTATTTT.

The genes are TRBV29-1 and TRBJ2-3; 12 bases are shared with TRBD1. Germline V gene data show CDR1 as SQVTM and CDR2 as ANQGSEA. The V and J ends lost 7 bases and 2 bases, in that order; junction bases with no gene match: 1. The CDR3 runs 13 residues. As DNA, the CDR3 is TGCAGCGGGGGACAGGGGGCCACAGATACGCAGTATTTT. As protein: CSGGQGATDTQYF.

V gene TRBV6-1 combines with J gene TRBJ1-4, with 7 bases aligning to TRBD1. From germline, CDR1 is MNHNS and CDR2 SASEGT. The CDR3 totals 15 residues. The junction had 11 bases not matched to a gene; V was cut back by 7 bases and J by 6 bases. The CDR3 DNA follows: TGTGCCAGCACCAGAATTGGTACAGGGGATGAAAAACTGTTTTTT. The encoded protein is CASTRIGTGDEKLFF.

This clonotype was seen a handful of times. V and J are TRBV25-1 and TRBJ1-2, with 9 bases aligning to TRBD1. The CDR3 runs to 14 residues. Germline-derived CDR1 and CDR2 are MGHDK and SYGVNS. Unmatched junction bases numbered 6, after V lost 4 bases and J lost 6 bases. Here the CDR3 reads CASSGYRGLHGYTF. CDR3 nucleotide sequence: TGTGCCAGCAGTGGTTACAGGGGGCTCCATGGCTACACCTTC.

This clonotype came up a few times. No DNA is shown, since the ends of the CDR3 on it are uncertain; the CDR3 is the one TCRdb lists. The rearrangement uses TRBV6-1 and TRBJ2-1; TRBD1, as called in the table, went unchecked against the DNA. 15 amino acids form the CDR3, both terminal residues included. Germline CDR1 and CDR2: MNHNS and SASEGT. The CDR3 is CASSTSTGVYNEQFF.

The chain is built from TRBV9 and TRBJ2-4, with TRBD2 as a possible D gene (7 bases). The closer fit of TRBJ2-5 to the DNA end suggests the J call may be wrong. Germline assignment: CDR1 SGDLS and CDR2 YYNGEE. This CDR3 has 15 residues. The CDR3 loop is CASSPRRGGQETQYF. The CDR3 bases are TGTGCCAGCAGCCCCCGTAGGGGGGGACAAGAGACCCAGTACTTC.

The chain carries TRBV2 and TRBJ2-1; D is undetermined. CDR3 length: 13 residues. V was shortened by 2 bases and J by 8 bases, with 10 bases between the two germline ends. Germline CDR1 and CDR2: SNHLY and FYNNEI. This CDR3 reads CASSERIFDEQFF. CDR3 sequence (DNA): TGTGCCAGCAGTGAACGGATATTCGATGAGCAGTTCTTC.

This clonotype was seen more than once but under ten times. V usage is TRBV2 and J usage is TRBJ1-2; a possible D gene is TRBD1 (5 bases). V dropped 7 bases and J dropped 4 bases, with 13 bases sitting between them. The germline CDR1 and CDR2 sequences are SNHLY and FYNNEI. The length of the CDR3 is 13 residues. CDR3 nucleotides: TGTGCCAGCACCTCGCGGGGCCTCTATGGCTACACCTTC. This codes for CASTSRGLYGYTF.

This clonotype was seen only a few times. V gene TRBV10-3 combines with J gene TRBJ2-1, with D hard to call. CDR1 is ENHRY, CDR2 SYGVKD, per germline. The CDR3 is 14 residues long. V shed 5 bases and J shed 0 bases, with 8 bases lying between them. The CDR3: CAISTVSSYNEQFF. CDR3 sequence (DNA): TGTGCCATCAGTACCGTGAGCTCCTACAATGAGCAGTTCTTC.

The chain couples TRBV2 to TRBJ1-1, with TRBD1 as a possible D gene (5 bases). Germline V CDR1 and CDR2: SNHLY, FYNNEI. Trimming removed 8 bases from V and 6 bases from J, with 16 bases in between. This CDR3 is built from 13 residues. Here the CDR3 DNA reads TGTGCCAGCGGGAGAGGGGTTGGGGCTGAAGCTTTCTTT. Translated: CASGRGVGAEAFF.

This clonotype has only a few counts. The chain has TRBV5-1 and TRBJ2-5; tentative D call: TRBD1 (5 bases). The CDR3 is 14 residues long. The germline V gene encodes CDR1 SGHRS and CDR2 YFSETQ. The germline V and J ends were trimmed by 2 bases and 3 bases, with 11 bases remaining between them. The CDR3 loop reads CASSFSGIEETQYF. DNA for the CDR3: TGCGCCAGCAGCTTTTCAGGGATCGAAGAGACCCAGTACTTC.

There are a few counts of this clonotype. CDR3 in DNA: TGTGCCACCAGCAGAATCTCTGTTGTGGGGGAAGCTTTCTTT. The encoded protein is CATSRISVVGEAFF. This chain joins TRBV15 and TRBJ1-1; no definite D call. The CDR3 length is 14 residues. Germline V gene lookup returns CDR1 LNHNV and CDR2 YYDKDF (reference sequence). Deletions cut 2 bases from V and 8 bases from J, with 15 bases between.

V usage is TRBV4-1 and J usage is TRBJ2-7; unclear D gene. This CDR3 has 14 residues. The germline V gene encodes CDR1 MGHRA and CDR2 YSYEKL. V was pared by 0 bases and J by 1 base, with 7 bases between. The CDR3 here is CASSQDGVSYEQYF. The CDR3 DNA reads as TGCGCCAGCAGCCAAGATGGAGTTTCCTACGAGCAGTACTTC.

The chain employs TRBV11-2 and TRBJ2-3; possibly TRBD2 for D (5 bases). Trimming pared 5 bases from V and 4 bases from J, leaving 16 bases between. Germline V gene sequence: CDR1 SGHAT, CDR2 FQNNGV. This CDR3 is built from 15 residues. The CDR3 loop is CASSPLAELSDTQYF. The CDR3 region has the DNA TGTGCCAGCAGCCCTCTAGCCGAGTTGTCAGATACGCAGTATTTT.

This clonotype was observed a handful of times. V is TRBV20-1 and J is TRBJ1-2; D unclear. The CDR3 contains 13 residues. V lost 0 bases to trimming and J lost 7 bases, with 12 bases between them. Germline lookup yields CDR1 DFQATT and CDR2 SNEGSKA (reference sequence). The CDR3 DNA follows: TGCAGTGCTAGAGAAGCAGGCCTGGGTGGCTACACCTTC. Translating gives CSAREAGLGGYTF.

As for this clonotype: This clone may be a read error of a much larger clone one base away. This chain uses TRBV29-1 with TRBJ2-1; 10 bases line up with TRBD2. The CDR3 runs 16 residues. The V gene's germline CDR1 is SQVTM and CDR2 ANQGSEA. V dropped 8 bases and J dropped 4; count of bases not matched to a gene: 14. For the CDR3, the DNA is TGCAGCATTGTTACCAGCGGGGGGGTTACGTACAATGAGCAGTTCTTC. It encodes CSIVTSGGVTYNEQFF.

V gene TRBV10-3 combines with J gene TRBJ2-3; TRBD2 matches 12 bases. Germline assignment: CDR1 ENHRY and CDR2 SYGVKD. After removal of 5 bases from V and 2 bases from J, the junction contained 5 bases not matched to a gene. The CDR3 is made up of 16 amino acids. The chain's CDR3 is CAISPGLAGTTDTQYF. CDR3 in DNA: TGTGCCATCAGTCCCGGACTAGCGGGGACCACAGATACGCAGTATTTT.